The source of this TCR beta chain is a study of cytomegalovirus exposure and HLA in healthy donors. Overall study findings and caveats: Later on, analysis showed that most CMV-associated TCR beta chains appeared to be HLA-restricted. In a later analysis, TCR beta V- and J-gene trimming was associated with a missense DCLRE1C variant.

In its sample, this clone was seen a few times. The antigen is undetermined. Both 60 Vbeta primers and 13 Jbeta primers went into the PCR. Produced via immunoSEQ multiplex PCR; TCRdb's table is partial and in-frame only. The table has about 210,000 clones, around 78% seen once. The germline gives CDR1 MNHEY, CDR2 SMNVEV (reference sequence). The CDR3 totals 15 residues. Trimming took 5 bases from V and 0 from J, leaving 13 bases between them. J is TRBJ2-5 and V is TRBV27; D might be TRBD2 (5 bases). This receptor was obtained from a woman under 40 in good health and CMV-seropositive. Sequenced sample: PBMCs. The CDR3 DNA sequence: TGTGCCAGCAGTGCCTCCGGGGTGTACCAAGAGACCCAGTACTTC. Amino acids: CASSASGVYQETQYF.